What follows are 5 T cell receptor beta chains derived from one specimen sequenced in a study of breast tumors, draining lymph nodes, adjacent tissues. MiXCR was run by TCRdb on the multiplex PCR reads, yielding one entry per CDR3 protein. The repertoire includes more than 20,000 distinct CDR3 sequences, around 23% of them detected once, and 13% sits in the top ten. Sequenced input: breast tumor tissue. These receptors were collected from a female donor with breast cancer. Some clones in this sample may be carry-over from other donors' samples.

Regarding this clonotype: This may arise from a read error, as a much more abundant clone is one base away. This chain uses TRBV6-1 with TRBJ2-6; possible D gene TRBD1, 5 bases. Germline V CDR1 and CDR2: MNHNS, SASEGT. The CDR3 totals 13 residues. In DNA, the CDR3 is TGTGCCAGCATCGGCTCTGGGGCCAACATCCTGACTTTC. Encoded protein: CASIGSGANILTF.

This clonotype was counted at least ten times. The chain recombines TRBV19 with TRBJ1-6, with D unresolved. The germline CDR1 and CDR2 sequences are LNHDA and SQIVND (reference sequence). V lost 2 bases to trimming and J lost 0 bases, with 5 bases between them. The CDR3 is 15 residues long. DNA of the CDR3: TGTGCCAGTAGTATAAGGAGCTCCTATAATTCACCCCTCCACTTT. It translates to CASSIRSSYNSPLHF. The full variable domain, rest sourced from reference TRBV19 and TRBJ1-6, is DGGITQSPKYLFRKEGQNVTLSCEQNLNHDAMYWYRQDPGQGLRLIYYSQIVNDFQKGDIAEGYSVSREKKESFPLTVTSAQKNPTAFYLCASSIRSSYNSPLHFGNGTRLTVT.

As regards this clonotype: This clone may be a read error of a much larger clone one base away. The CDR3 carries no conserved terminal phenylalanine or tryptophan, so it likely arises from a read error. The rearrangement links TRBV20-1 to TRBJ2-2, with 14 bases that match TRBD2. The CDR3 runs 17 residues. The ends lost 6 bases at V and 4 bases at J; junction bases unmatched: 10. Germline V lookup: CDR1 DFQATT, CDR2 SNEGSKA (reference sequence). The CDR3 is CSARETSGRAVTGELFV. CDR3 DNA: TGCAGTGCCAGGGAGACTAGCGGGAGGGCCGTCACCGGGGAGCTGTTTGTT.

This clonotype was counted ten times or more. The chain has TRBV5-5 and TRBJ2-7, with D tentatively TRBD2 (5 bases). V dropped 4 bases and J dropped 1 base, with 15 bases sitting between them. Germline V gene data show CDR1 as SGHKS and CDR2 as YYEKEE (reference sequence). The CDR3 is 15 residues long. The CDR3 region has the DNA TGTGCCAGCAGCGGAGGACTGTCGACGTCCTACGAGCAGTACTTC. Translating gives CASSGGLSTSYEQYF.

By share of the sample, this clonotype is medium-sized. The chain has TRBV7-2 and TRBJ2-7; D is uncertain. This CDR3 is built from 15 residues. CDR1 and CDR2 (germline): SGHTA, FQGNSA. Trimming left V 1 base short and J 7 bases short, with 17 bases between. CDR3 bases: TGTGCCAGCAGCTTAGGGGCGGATGCCGGGCGGGAGCAGTACTTC. This codes for CASSLGADAGREQYF.